The clone carrying this T cell receptor (beta chain) was picked up a small number of times. Its antigen is not identified. This record belongs to a study of cytotoxic CD8 clonotypes in ibrutinib-treated CLL. Study background: Following treatment for a median around twelve months, range 6 to 36, response samples were then taken.

Profiled with immunoSEQ multiplex PCR; TCRdb holds only in-frame clones, not every one. There are some 310,000 clones in the sample; around four fifths occur only once, and 5.5% to 8% lies in the top ten. Findings and caveats of the study: Few clonotypes were public, and these shrank or held steady under treatment.

This clonotype was sampled from a human donor with chronic lymphocytic leukemia. Sequences were derived from PBMCs, sampled before ibrutinib treatment.

CDR3 coding DNA: TGTGCCAGCTCACCACTCGGGGTAGGATACAATGAGCAGTTCTTC. It yields the protein CASSPLGVGYNEQFF. The chain joins TRBV18 to TRBJ2-1; TRBD2 is a possible D gene (5 bases). The CDR3 runs to 15 residues. CDR1 KGHSH and CDR2 LQKENI come from the germline V gene. V lost 1 base and J lost 4, with 11 bases in between.